This T cell receptor (beta chain) was documented in a study of blood T cell repertoires in COVID-19. At the level of the study: Sites across the United States, Italy and Spain contributed samples from acute and convalescent COVID-19. PBMCs, B-cell-depleted T cells, or T cells provided the cDNA or gDNA that made up the material.

Trimming cost V 7 bases and J 5 bases; bases outside gene matches: 5. Germline V CDR1 and CDR2: SQVTM, ANQGSEA. The CDR3 extends over 12 amino acids. This clone was detected only once. Sequenced by immunoSEQ multiplex PCR; TCRdb stores in-frame clones only, minus some. The sample holds 300,000 or so clones, roughly nine tenths seen once. V is TRBV29-1 and J is TRBJ1-1; 9 positions agree with TRBD1. The sequence was collected from a woman in her twenties or thirties who had recovered from COVID-19. The sequencing sample was made of PBMCs or T cells enriched from blood (not recorded which). The CDR3 loop is CSGGQGLTEAFF. The CDR3 DNA reads as TGCAGCGGGGGACAGGGCCTTACTGAAGCTTTCTTT.